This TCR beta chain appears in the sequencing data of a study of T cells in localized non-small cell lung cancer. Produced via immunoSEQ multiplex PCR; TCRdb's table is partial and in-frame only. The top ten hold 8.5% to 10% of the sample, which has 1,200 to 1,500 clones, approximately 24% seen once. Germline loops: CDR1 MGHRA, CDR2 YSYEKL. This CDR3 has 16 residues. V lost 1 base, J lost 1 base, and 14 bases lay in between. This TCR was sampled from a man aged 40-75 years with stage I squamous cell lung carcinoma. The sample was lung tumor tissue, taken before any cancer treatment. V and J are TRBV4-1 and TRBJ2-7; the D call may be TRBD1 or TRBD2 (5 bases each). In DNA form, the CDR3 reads TGCGCCAGCAGCCAAGGGACTGGGGCGGATTCCTACGAGCAGTACTTC. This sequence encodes CASSQGTGADSYEQYF.